This T cell receptor beta chain was observed in a study of cytomegalovirus exposure and HLA in healthy donors. Study-wide findings and caveats: In a later analysis, TCR beta V- and J-gene trimming showed a link to a missense DCLRE1C variant. Productive rates of about 90% or about 30% were seen for most TCR beta V segments in an earlier analysis.

Details on this clone: Its antigen is not known.

With 60 Vbeta and 13 Jbeta primers, the PCR was carried out. TCRdb's table, derived via immunoSEQ multiplex PCR, lists solely in-frame clones and lacks some. The table lists 110,000 to 150,000 clones, over 60% of them singletons, with 2.1% in the top ten. Each of the donors was a healthy bone marrow donor. The TCR comes from a man in his forties in good health and CMV-seronegative. The specimen sequenced was PBMCs.

CDR3 region: CAWEDGTRRYEQYF. CDR3 in DNA: TGTGCCTGGGAGGACGGGACTAGACGCTACGAGCAGTACTTC. The rearrangement links TRBV30 to TRBJ2-5, with 8 bases identical to TRBD2. The last part of the DNA fits TRBJ2-7 better; the J call may be wrong. The CDR3 spans 14 residues. CDR1 is GTSNPN and CDR2 is SVGIG in the germline V gene (reference sequence).